This is a list of T cell receptor beta chains from one sample in a study of STAT3 mutations in large granular lymphocyte leukemia. Some clones are missing from TCRdb's copy, which holds only in-frame ones; the method was immunoSEQ multiplex PCR. Of around 8,600 clones listed, less than 90% are singletons. Material: peripheral blood mononuclear cells. These receptors all stem from an elderly man with T-cell large granular lymphocyte leukemia. Some clones in this sample may be carry-over from other donors' samples. CDR3s include the opening cysteine and the closing phenylalanine or tryptophan. D genes are given only for firm matches. Size values are once, few and many counts, or a class for expanded clones, and some rows have none.

>TRBJ2-5|once|-|TRBV5-4
CASSLASGAGRQETQYF
TGTGCCAGCAGCTTGGCATCGGGGGCAGGTCGTCAAGAGACCCAGTACTTC
>TRBJ2-3|-|-|TRBV6-1
CASSDAGGGTDTQYF
TGTGCCAGCAGTGATGCCGGGGGTGGGACAGATACGCAGTATTTT
>TRBJ2-7|-|-|TRBV7-2
CASSVGGQSYEQYF
TGTGCCAGCAGCGTAGGCGGGCAGTCCTACGAGCAGTACTTC
>TRBJ2-5|-|-|TRBV20-1
CSARAQETQYF
TGCAGTGCTAGAGCCCAAGAGACCCAGTACTTC
>TRBJ2-2|-|TRBD2|TRBV5-1
CASSRVPAGDTGELFF
TGCGCCAGCAGTCGGGTCCCAGCGGGGGACACCGGGGAGCTGTTTTTT
>TRBJ1-6|-|-|TRBV25-1
CASSENGYNSPLHF
TGTGCCAGCAGTGAAAACGGCTATAATTCACCCCTCCACTTT
>TRBJ1-2|-|-|TRBV18
CASSRDRTYGYTF
TGTGCCAGCTCTCGAGACAGAACCTATGGCTACACCTTC
>TRBJ1-1|-|TRBD1|TRBV13
CASSPRGMNTEAFF
TGTGCCAGCAGCCCCAGGGGGATGAACACTGAAGCTTTCTTT
>TRBJ1-5|once|TRBD1|TRBV30
CAWSVRGPDRANQPQHF
TGTGCCTGGAGTGTAAGGGGGCCCGACAGGGCCAATCAGCCCCAGCATTTT
>TRBJ2-1|-|-|TRBV20-1
CSRAGNNEQFF
TGCAGTCGGGCGGGAAACAATGAGCAGTTCTTC
>TRBJ2-7|-|-|TRBV7-2
CASSFISDYEQYF
TGTGCCAGCAGCTTCATCAGCGATTACGAGCAGTACTTC
>TRBJ2-6|-|-|TRBV11-2
CASSSRQASGSSGANVLTF
TGTGCCAGCAGCTCCCGGCAAGCGAGCGGTTCCTCTGGGGCCAACGTCCTGACTTTC
>TRBJ1-2|-|-|TRBV4-1
CASSQGGGGGISGYTF
TGCGCCAGCAGCCAAGGGGGCGGCGGGGGTATATCTGGCTACACCTTC
>TRBJ2-3|-|-|TRBV12-5
CASGHLDTQYF
TGTGCTAGTGGTCACCTGGATACGCAGTATTTT
>TRBJ1-2|-|-|TRBV7-2
CASNSEGLPGGYGYTF
TGTGCCAGCAACTCGGAAGGCCTCCCCGGCGGCTATGGCTACACCTTC
>TRBJ2-7|-|TRBD1|TRBV6-1
CASRGTGVSYEQYF
TGTGCCAGCAGGGGGACAGGAGTTTCCTACGAGCAGTACTTC
>TRBJ2-2|-|-|TRBV30
CAWSVGGNTGELFF
TGTGCCTGGAGTGTCGGGGGAAACACCGGGGAGCTGTTTTTT
>TRBJ1-1|-|-|TRBV5-6
CASSLGRSPNTEAFF
TGTGCCAGCAGCTTGGGGAGATCGCCGAACACTGAAGCTTTCTTT
>TRBJ1-6|-|-|TRBV5-5
CASSGAVNSPLHF
TGTGCCAGCAGCGGCGCCGTTAATTCACCCCTCCACTTT
>TRBJ1-5|-|TRBD1|TRBV18
CASSPDREQPQHF
TGTGCCAGCTCACCGGACAGGGAACAGCCCCAGCATTTT
>TRBJ2-7|-|-|TRBV5-1
CASSLEAAASYEQYF
TGCGCCAGCAGCCTTGAGGCTGCCGCCTCCTACGAGCAGTACTTC
>TRBJ2-1|few|TRBD2|TRBV7-9
CASSVAGGGINEQFF
TGTGCCAGCAGCGTCGCGGGCGGGGGGATCAATGAGCAGTTCTTC
>TRBJ1-3|-|-|TRBV6-6
CASSPRLGTIYF
TGTGCCAGCAGTCCCCGGTTGGGCACCATATATTTT
>TRBJ2-5|-|-|TRBV7-7
CASSPPRLGETQYF
TGTGCTAGCAGCCCACCAAGGCTTGGGGAGACCCAGTACTTC
>TRBJ2-1|-|-|TRBV7-9
CASSLTGNEQFF
TGTGCCAGCAGCTTAACCGGCAATGAGCAGTTCTTC
>TRBJ1-6|-|-|TRBV21-1
CASIGQGYNSPLHF
TGTGCCAGCATAGGACAGGGATATAATTCACCCCTCCACTTT
>TRBJ1-1|-|TRBD1|TRBV10-3
CAISTGAPEAFF
TGTGCCATCTCGACAGGGGCCCCTGAAGCTTTCTTT
>TRBJ1-2|once|-|TRBV18
CASSPDRLYLYGYTF
TGTGCCAGCTCACCGGACAGATTATACCTCTATGGCTACACCTTC
>TRBJ2-1|-|TRBD2|TRBV18
CASSPPSLAGGRSEQFF
TGTGCCAGCTCACCACCGTCCCTAGCGGGGGGGCGGAGTGAGCAGTTCTTC
>TRBJ2-5|-|-|TRBV5-4
CASSNRVETQYF
TGTGCCAGCAGCAACCGTGTTGAGACCCAGTACTTC
>TRBJ2-1|-|TRBD1|TRBV11-2
CASSKRQGWYEQFF
TGTGCCAGCAGCAAGCGACAGGGTTGGTATGAGCAGTTCTTC
>TRBJ1-6|-|-|TRBV7-9
CASSYASGGSYNSPLHF
TGTGCCAGCAGCTACGCATCGGGGGGCTCCTATAATTCACCCCTCCACTTT
>TRBJ1-2|-|TRBD1|TRBV7-1
CASSFRGQGNYGYTF
TGTGCCAGCAGCTTCCGGGGACAGGGAAACTATGGCTACACCTTC
>TRBJ2-7|-|TRBD2|TRBV5-1
CASSSSSGGAQRYEQYF
TGCGCCAGCAGCTCTTCTAGCGGGGGGGCCCAGCGCTACGAGCAGTACTTC
>TRBJ2-7|-|TRBD1|TRBV6-6
CASTHQDRAQEQYF
TGTGCCAGCACGCATCAGGACAGGGCGCAAGAGCAGTACTTC
>TRBJ1-5|-|-|TRBV6-5
CASTSGRYSNQPQHF
TGTGCCAGCACCTCGGGGCGGTATAGCAATCAGCCCCAGCATTTT
>TRBJ1-1|-|TRBD1|TRBV5-4
CASSPVPGQGWGTEAFF
TGTGCCAGCAGCCCCGTCCCGGGACAGGGGTGGGGCACTGAAGCTTTCTTT
>TRBJ2-5|-|TRBD1|TRBV5-1
CASSLSGTGEETQYF
TGCGCCAGCAGCTTGTCTGGGACAGGGGAAGAGACCCAGTACTTC
>TRBJ1-5|-|-|TRBV2
CASTDMTGGNQPQHF
TGTGCCAGCACCGATATGACAGGTGGCAATCAGCCCCAGCATTTT
>TRBJ2-1|-|-|TRBV7-9
CASSPGDFNNEQFF
TGTGCCAGCAGCCCTGGGGATTTCAACAATGAGCAGTTCTTC
>TRBJ2-7|once|TRBD1|TRBV18
CASSRKRTGTYF
TGTGCCAGCTCACGGAAAAGGACAGGTACGTACTTC
>TRBJ1-2|-|-|TRBV4-3
CASSQDSTGQRGYTF
TGCGCCAGCAGCCAAGATTCCACAGGACAGCGGGGCTACACCTTC
>TRBJ2-7|-|-|TRBV7-2
CASSLGVMAGLYF
TGTGCCAGCAGCTTAGGCGTGATGGCGGGGCTGTACTTC
>TRBJ1-3|few|-|TRBV2
CASSEGGSGNTIYF
TGTGCCAGCAGTGAAGGAGGTTCTGGAAACACCATATATTTT